The 28 T cell receptor beta chains listed next were all sequenced from one sample in a study of CD8 T cells in Susac syndrome. With random hexamers, reverse transcription was performed on about 0.5 to 1 ug of RNA. TCRdb itself ran the immunoSEQ multiplex PCR reads through MiXCR, one entry per CDR3 protein. The sample consists of a few hundred thousand distinct CDR3 sequences, about 95% of them appearing once. Sequenced sample: CD4+ T cells from PBMCs. The origin of the receptors is a human donor with multiple sclerosis.

V gene TRBV12-3 or TRBV12-4 combines with J gene TRBJ1-2; D perhaps matches TRBD1 (6 bases). There are 12 residues in the CDR3. Between the trimmed V and J ends, which lost 5 bases and 13 bases, there was a span of 17 bases. This chain's CDR3 is CASSPGHLHGTF. CDR3 in DNA: TGTGCCAGCAGTCCGGGACATCTCCACGGCACCTTC.

This rearrangement joins TRBV30 to TRBJ2-2; perhaps TRBD2 as D (5 bases). Looked up from germline, CDR1 is GTSNPN and CDR2 is SVGIG (reference sequence). V dropped 1 base and J dropped 7 bases, with 19 bases sitting between them. CDR3 size: 16 residues. The CDR3 sequence is CAWSALLGGGVGELFF. CDR3 bases: TGTGCCTGGAGTGCCCTTCTTGGAGGTGGGGTCGGGGAGCTGTTTTTT.

The chain combines TRBV15 with TRBJ2-7; 7 bases match TRBD1. In germline, CDR1 is LNHNV, CDR2 YYDKDF (reference sequence). Trimming at V came to 4 bases and at J to 0 bases, leaving 6 bases not matched to a gene. The CDR3 runs 15 residues. CDR3 nucleotide sequence: TGTGCCACCAGCACCTTTAACAGGGGCTCCTACGAGCAGTACTTC. Translation: CATSTFNRGSYEQYF.

The chain joins TRBV27 to TRBJ2-4; D uncertain. The V end lost 7 bases, the J end lost 4 bases, and 11 bases lay between the germline ends. This CDR3 comprises 13 residues. Germline CDR1 and CDR2: MNHEY and SMNVEV (reference sequence). The CDR3 sequence is CASMGYGKNIQYF. CDR3 in DNA: TGTGCCAGCATGGGGTACGGGAAAAACATTCAGTACTTC.

The rearrangement uses TRBV7-3 and TRBJ1-2; D unclear. Trimming cost V 4 bases and J 4 bases, with 13 bases left between them. The CDR3 loop spans 14 amino acids. Looked up from germline, CDR1 is SGHTA and CDR2 is FQGTGA. The CDR3 protein is CASSSYWRTYGYTF. The CDR3 region has the DNA TGTGCCAGCAGCTCCTATTGGCGGACCTATGGCTACACCTTC.

This chain links TRBV27 with TRBJ2-7; the D is unclear. Germline lookup yields CDR1 MNHEY and CDR2 SMNVEV (reference sequence). This CDR3 has 16 residues. The V gene lost 3 bases and the J gene lost 5 bases, with 20 bases spanning the gap. In DNA form, the CDR3 reads TGTGCCAGCAGTTTTGGTAGCTCCTATTTCCCCGACGAGCAGTACTTC. Its protein product is CASSFGSSYFPDEQYF.

The V and J genes are TRBV20-1 and TRBJ1-4; 7 bases are a match to TRBD1. The trim removed 5 bases at V and 5 bases at J, leaving 14 bases unmatched. CDR1 is DFQATT, CDR2 SNEGSKA, per germline (reference sequence). CDR3 size: 16 residues. This chain's CDR3 is CSARQRPGQRNEKLFF. CDR3 bases: TGCAGTGCTCGACAGCGCCCGGGACAGAGAAATGAAAAACTGTTTTTT.

J is TRBJ1-2 and V is TRBV3-1; weak D call: TRBD1 (6 bases). The CDR3 is 17 amino acids. CDR1 LGHDT and CDR2 YNNKEL come from the germline V gene (reference sequence). V was shortened by 3 bases and J by 3 bases, with 20 bases between the two germline ends. The CDR3 loop reads CASSHNPGTRKDYGYTF. The CDR3 DNA is TGTGCCAGCAGCCATAATCCCGGGACAAGGAAGGACTATGGCTACACCTTC.

The gene calls are TRBV7-2 and TRBJ2-2; D might be TRBD1 (6 bases). In germline, CDR1 is SGHTA, CDR2 FQGNSA. Trimming took 5 bases from V and 3 from J, leaving 10 bases between them. The CDR3 contains 14 residues. This chain's CDR3 is CASSRDIYTGELFF. DNA of the CDR3: TGTGCCAGCAGCCGGGACATTTACACCGGGGAGCTGTTTTTT.

V and J are TRBV20-1 and TRBJ1-2; D gene unclear. The V and J ends lost 6 bases and 7 bases respectively, with 15 bases between them. The CDR3 is 12 residues long. The germline V gene has CDR1 DFQATT and CDR2 SNEGSKA (reference sequence). The DNA for the CDR3 is TGCAGTGCCACCGAAGGGCCTCCTGGCTACACCTTC. It translates to CSATEGPPGYTF.

V is TRBV9 and J is TRBJ2-3, with 11 bases aligning to TRBD2. The CDR3 contains 17 residues. Losses at the gene ends were 0 bases for V and 0 bases for J; bases not matched to a gene: 3. Per germline, CDR1 SGDLS and CDR2 YYNGEE. This CDR3 is CASSVGGTSGSTDTQYF. The CDR3 DNA reads as TGTGCCAGCAGCGTAGGGGGGACTAGCGGAAGCACAGATACGCAGTATTTT.

The chain recombines TRBV7-9 with TRBJ2-3; no firm D call. Per the germline V gene, CDR1 is SEHNR and CDR2 is FQNEAQ (reference sequence). The CDR3 contains 15 residues. V was shortened by 5 bases and J by 0 bases, with 12 bases between the two germline ends. CDR3 DNA sequence: TGTGCCAGCAGCCCACGAGGAGTTAGCACAGATACGCAGTATTTT. This gives the protein CASSPRGVSTDTQYF.

The chain recombines TRBV5-4 with TRBJ1-2; D gene ambiguous. Trimming removed 6 bases from V and 4 bases from J, with 16 bases in between. This CDR3 has 14 residues. The germline CDR1 and CDR2 sequences are SGHNT and YYREEE (reference sequence). In DNA form, the CDR3 reads TGTGCCAGCAATCTCGCAAAGGGATCCTATGGCTACACCTTC. Residues: CASNLAKGSYGYTF. Supplemented by reference TRBV5-4 and TRBJ1-2, the full variable domain reads ETGVTQSPTHLIKTRGQQVTLRCSSQSGHNTVSWYQQALGQGPQFIFQYYREEENGRGNFPPRFSGLQFPNYSSELNVNALELDDSALYLCASNLAKGSYGYTFGSGTRLTVV.

The V gene is TRBV11-3, the J gene TRBJ2-1; 8 bases match TRBD2. CDR1 and CDR2 (germline): SGHNT, YENEEA. This CDR3 spans 13 amino acids. After removal of 8 bases from V and 9 bases from J, the junction contained 9 bases not matched to a gene. CDR3 in DNA: TGTGCCAGCGGACTAGCATCTTGGGGTGAGCAGTTCTTC. Its protein is CASGLASWGEQFF.

The rearrangement joins TRBV12-3 or TRBV12-4 to TRBJ2-3, with D maybe TRBD2 (6 bases). The germline V and J ends were trimmed by 7 bases and 0 bases, with 11 bases remaining between them. The CDR3 is made up of 14 amino acids. The DNA for the CDR3 is TGTGCCAGCACTACGGGGGTCAGCACAGATACGCAGTATTTT. Amino acids: CASTTGVSTDTQYF.

The chain carries TRBV3-1 and TRBJ2-5; 10 positions agree with TRBD2. The germline V gene encodes CDR1 LGHDT and CDR2 YNNKEL (reference sequence). V lost 2 bases to trimming and J lost 2 bases; unmatched junction nucleotides: 8. The CDR3 length is 17 residues. The DNA for the CDR3 is TGTGCCAGCAGCCAAAGTTACGGGACTAGCGTACAAGAGACCCAGTACTTC. Translation gives CASSQSYGTSVQETQYF.

The V call is TRBV18, the J call TRBJ1-6, with D possibly TRBD1 on 5 matching bases. Germline assignment: CDR1 KGHSH and CDR2 LQKENI. V was pared by 1 base and J by 4 bases, with 8 bases between. CDR3 length: 15 amino acids. CDR3 region: CASSPQGQYNSPLHF. CDR3 nucleotides: TGTGCCAGCTCACCACAGGGGCAGTATAATTCACCCCTCCACTTT.

The V call is TRBV11-1, the J call TRBJ2-5; 8 nucleotides agree with TRBD2. In germline, CDR1 is SGHAT, CDR2 FQDESV (reference sequence). The CDR3 extends over 15 amino acids. V was pared by 3 bases and J by 2 bases, with 5 bases of the junction left unmatched. The chain's CDR3 is CASSFDRGGQETQYF. Written as DNA, the CDR3 is TGTGCCAGCAGCTTCGATCGGGGGGGACAAGAGACCCAGTACTTC.

The chain uses TRBV5-1 and TRBJ2-5; tentatively, D is TRBD2 (6 bases). This CDR3 contains 15 residues. V lost 0 bases and J 4 bases, leaving 13 bases between the germline ends. Germline lookup yields CDR1 SGHRS and CDR2 YFSETQ. The CDR3 nucleotides are TGCGCCAGCAGCTTGGTAGGGGAGGCACGAGAGACCCAGTACTTC. It translates to CASSLVGEARETQYF.

The rearrangement joins TRBV2 to TRBJ2-7; perhaps TRBD1 as D (6 bases). This CDR3 has 13 residues. Germline values: CDR1 SNHLY, CDR2 FYNNEI. Trimming pared 5 bases from V and 5 bases from J, leaving 13 bases between. The CDR3 sequence is CASSLNTGNEQYF. CDR3 bases: TGTGCCAGCAGTTTAAATACAGGGAACGAGCAGTACTTC.

This CDR3 is CASSETSGGPTTDTQYF. Written as DNA, the CDR3 is TGTGCCAGCAGTGAGACTAGCGGGGGCCCAACCACAGATACGCAGTATTTT. The chain employs TRBV2 and TRBJ2-3, with TRBD2 identical over 12 bases. With 3 bases clipped from V and 2 bases from J, the junction kept 6 bases outside the gene matches. The CDR3 runs 17 residues. Per germline, CDR1 SNHLY and CDR2 FYNNEI.

V and J are TRBV4-2 and TRBJ2-7, with D possibly called TRBD1 or TRBD2 (6 bases each). With 3 bases removed from V and 7 bases from J, the gap between germline ends came to 10 bases. Germline V gives CDR1 LGHNA, CDR2 YNFKEQ. The CDR3 runs to 12 residues. The DNA of the CDR3 is TGTGCCAGCAGCCAGCCGGGGGCAGAGCAGTACTTC. Translation: CASSQPGAEQYF.

This sequence joins TRBV12-3 or TRBV12-4 and TRBJ2-7, with 11 bases lining up with TRBD1. The trim removed 5 bases at V and 4 bases at J, leaving 4 bases unmatched. This CDR3 comprises 14 residues. This CDR3 is CASSPGTGGYEQYF. The CDR3 nucleotides read TGTGCCAGCAGTCCCGGGACAGGGGGATACGAGCAGTACTTC.

This chain uses TRBV20-1 with TRBJ2-5; D is ambiguous. Germline V gene lookup returns CDR1 DFQATT and CDR2 SNEGSKA (reference sequence). V lost 5 bases and J 5 bases, leaving 18 bases between the germline ends. The CDR3 consists of 14 residues. CDR3 region: CSAEARVSWETQYF. CDR3 coding DNA: TGCAGTGCTGAAGCAAGGGTCAGTTGGGAGACCCAGTACTTC.

This clonotype was recorded once. The chain employs TRBV28 and TRBJ1-5; no clear D. Germline lookup yields CDR1 MDHEN and CDR2 SYDVKM. There are 12 residues in the CDR3. V was clipped by 5 bases and J by 7 bases, with 9 bases between them. CDR3 loop: CASSPAAQPQHF. As DNA, the CDR3 is TGTGCCAGCAGTCCGGCTGCCCAGCCCCAGCATTTT.

The chain couples TRBV29-1 to TRBJ2-3; D remains unclear. V lost 6 bases, J lost 2 bases, and 9 bases lay in between. CDR3 length: 12 residues. Germline CDR1 is SQVTM and CDR2 is ANQGSEA. The CDR3 loop reads CSVRLNTDTQYF. The CDR3 bases are TGCAGCGTCAGGCTCAACACAGATACGCAGTATTTT.

The V and J genes are TRBV6-2 or TRBV6-3 and TRBJ2-7, with D perhaps TRBD2 (5 bases). The germline CDR1 and CDR2 sequences are MNHEY and SVGEGT. Trimming shortened V by 6 bases and J by 1 base, and 13 bases separated the two germline ends. CDR3 size: 14 residues. The CDR3 is CASSYTGISYEQYF. For the CDR3, the DNA is TGTGCCAGCAGCTATACCGGGATTTCCTACGAGCAGTACTTC.

The gene calls are TRBV18 and TRBJ2-7, with D possibly TRBD2 on 6 matching bases. CDR3 size: 15 residues. In germline, CDR1 is KGHSH, CDR2 LQKENI. V was shortened by 2 bases and J by 6 bases, with 17 bases between the two germline ends. As DNA, the CDR3 is TGTGCCAGCTCACCAAGGGGCCTTGGCGGGGTCGAGCAGTACTTC. It codes for CASSPRGLGGVEQYF.